The rows below give T cell receptor beta chains drawn from one sample of a study of cytomegalovirus exposure and HLA in healthy donors. Assay: immunoSEQ multiplex PCR; the TCRdb copy retains only in-frame clones and omits some. The sample lists fewer than 180,000 clones, 50% to 75% occurring once. Sequencing used PBMCs. Receptor source: a woman aged 55-70 years in good health and CMV-seropositive. CDR3s include the opening cysteine and the closing phenylalanine or tryptophan. Fields, in order: D gene, clone size, J gene, V gene, CDR3 protein, CDR3 DNA. The D gene is left open where the match is weak. For some rows the clone size is stated as once, few or many, or as a class when expanded; others skip it.

TRBD1,.,TRBJ2-3,TRBV18,CASSLNPGQGTDTQYF,TGTGCCAGCTCACTGAACCCGGGACAGGGTACGGATACGCAGTATTTT
.,.,TRBJ1-4,TRBV15,CATSRGAGGEKLFF,TGTGCCACCAGCAGAGGGGCAGGAGGCGAAAAACTGTTTTTT
.,once,TRBJ2-3,TRBV7-3,CASSPSRDTDTQYF,TGTGCCAGCAGCCCCTCGCGGGACACAGATACGCAGTATTTT
.,few,TRBJ1-2,TRBV4-1,CASSQSKTGLYGYTF,TGCGCCAGCAGCCAAAGTAAGACAGGCCTCTATGGCTACACCTTC
TRBD1,.,TRBJ1-2,TRBV7-9,CASSFDRASHGYTF,TGTGCCAGCAGCTTCGACAGGGCCAGCCATGGCTACACCTTC
TRBD1,few,TRBJ1-3,TRBV5-1,CASSPGQGVQTIYF,TGCGCCAGCAGCCCGGGACAGGGGGTCCAGACCATATATTTT
TRBD1,once,TRBJ1-5,TRBV28,CASSGQGAYNQPQHF,TGTGCCAGCAGCGGGCAGGGGGCGTACAATCAGCCCCAGCATTTT
.,.,TRBJ1-4,TRBV6-1,CASSEGRQALNEKLFF,TGTGCCAGCAGTGAAGGGCGACAGGCGCTTAATGAAAAACTGTTTTTT
TRBD1,few,TRBJ1-2,TRBV7-2,CASSFRDRSNYGYTF,TGTGCCAGCAGCTTCCGGGACAGGTCTAACTATGGCTACACCTTC
TRBD1,.,TRBJ1-5,TRBV7-2,CASSLGTGGGQPQHF,TGTGCCAGCAGCCTCGGGACAGGGGGCGGTCAGCCCCAGCATTTT
TRBD1,.,TRBJ1-1,TRBV18,CASSLRPGGDTEAFF,TGTGCCAGCTCCCTTCGGCCAGGGGGAGACACTGAAGCTTTCTTT
TRBD1,few,TRBJ2-1,TRBV18,CASSPNRGIRNNEQFF,TGTGCCAGCTCGCCAAACAGGGGGATTCGCAACAATGAGCAGTTCTTC
.,few,TRBJ1-6,TRBV28,CASIPTRGGYSPLHF,TGTGCCAGCATTCCTACACGGGGAGGGTATTCACCCCTCCACTTT
.,.,TRBJ1-5,TRBV28,CASSFPPSGPQHF,TGTGCCAGCAGTTTTCCCCCCTCCGGGCCCCAGCATTTT
TRBD2,.,TRBJ2-1,TRBV28,CASSPIRGTSGDNEQFF,TGTGCCAGCAGTCCCATCCGCGGGACTAGCGGGGACAATGAGCAGTTCTTC
TRBD1,.,TRBJ2-7,TRBV4-2,CASSQDRGQGYEQYF,TGTGCCAGCAGCCAAGATCGTGGACAGGGGTACGAGCAGTACTTC
.,.,TRBJ2-1,TRBV11-2,CASSFVGQGTFF,.
TRBD2,.,TRBJ2-2,TRBV7-2,CASSLQGLAGAGGELFF,TGTGCCAGCAGCCTACAGGGACTAGCGGGAGCGGGCGGGGAGCTGTTTTTT
TRBD2,.,TRBJ2-5,TRBV5-1,CASSSTSGKETQYF,TGCGCCAGCAGCTCGACTAGCGGGAAAGAGACCCAGTACTTC
.,.,TRBJ1-2,TRBV7-8,CASSLAYRVAGDSTF,TGTGCCAGCAGCTTAGCGTATCGGGTGGCAGGGGATAGCACCTTC
TRBD1,few,TRBJ1-1,TRBV18,CASSPTGQGEAFF,TGTGCCAGCTCGCCCACGGGACAGGGCGAAGCTTTCTTT
TRBD1,.,TRBJ2-7,TRBV27,CASSLSPGQGPYEQYF,TGTGCCAGCAGTTTATCTCCGGGACAGGGCCCCTACGAGCAGTACTTC
TRBD1,.,TRBJ1-2,TRBV27,CASSLRQGRGYTF,TGTGCCAGCAGTTTAAGACAGGGACGGGGCTACACCTTC
TRBD2,.,TRBJ2-1,TRBV7-2,CASSPQGGSGYNEQFF,TGTGCCAGCAGCCCCCAGGGCGGGAGTGGGTACAATGAGCAGTTCTTC
TRBD1,.,TRBJ2-5,TRBV6-5,CASSSWASGTGGTQYF,TGTGCCAGCAGTTCCTGGGCGTCCGGGACAGGGGGGACCCAGTACTTC
.,.,TRBJ2-7,TRBV29-1,CSVAHGIPYEQYF,TGCAGCGTTGCACACGGGATCCCCTACGAGCAGTACTTC
.,.,TRBJ1-5,TRBV28,CASTPGIHSNQPQHF,TGTGCCAGCACCCCAGGGATCCATAGCAATCAGCCCCAGCATTTT
TRBD1,few,TRBJ1-1,TRBV28,CASRTGQGWTEAFF,TGTGCCAGCAGGACTGGACAGGGGTGGACTGAAGCTTTCTTT
TRBD1,.,TRBJ1-1,TRBV28,CASRHQGALGTEAFF,TGTGCCAGCAGACACCAGGGGGCCCTGGGCACTGAAGCTTTCTTT
TRBD2,.,TRBJ2-3,TRBV4-3,CASSQDPPREGTSMYF,TGCGCCAGCAGCCAAGATCCACCGCGGGAGGGGACCTCGATGTATTTT
TRBD2,.,TRBJ2-2,TRBV5-1,CASSLPLAGGITGELFF,TGCGCCAGCAGCTTGCCCCTAGCGGGAGGGATCACCGGGGAGCTGTTTTTT
TRBD1,.,TRBJ1-2,TRBV5-5,CASSDLQGANYGYTF,TGTGCCAGCAGCGACTTACAGGGGGCCAACTATGGCTACACCTTC
TRBD1,.,TRBJ2-2,TRBV27,CASSPGTGVAPNTGELFF,TGTGCCAGCAGTCCCGGGACAGGGGTAGCCCCGAACACCGGGGAGCTGTTTTTT
.,.,TRBJ2-7,TRBV2,CASSLHYEQYF,TGTGCCAGCAGTCTACACTACGAGCAGTACTTC
.,.,TRBJ2-3,TRBV10-1,CASSGTGGTDTQYF,TGCGCCAGCAGTGGGACTGGCGGCACAGATACGCAGTATTTT
TRBD2,once,TRBJ2-3,TRBV7-9,CASNGPGLAGGPPQYF,TGTGCCAGCAACGGACCGGGACTAGCGGGAGGGCCACCGCAGTATTTT
.,.,TRBJ2-4,TRBV30,CAWSVGGRLAKNIQYF,TGTGCCTGGAGTGTCGGTGGGAGGTTAGCCAAAAACATTCAGTACTTC
.,.,TRBJ2-6,TRBV10-3,CAISEKGSPTGANVLTF,TGTGCCATCAGTGAGAAGGGGTCCCCAACTGGGGCCAACGTCCTGACTTTC
TRBD1,.,TRBJ2-7,TRBV18,CASSADRAYEQYF,TGTGCCAGCTCAGCGGACAGGGCCTACGAGCAGTACTTC
.,.,TRBJ1-3,TRBV6-6,CASRAGGQGNTIYF,TGTGCCAGCAGGGCGGGGGGGCAAGGAAACACCATATATTTT
.,.,TRBJ1-1,TRBV7-9,CSSDPGRTEAFF,TGTTCCAGCGACCCAGGGCGCACTGAAGCTTTCTTT
TRBD2,.,TRBJ2-1,TRBV4-3,CASSQDGAGGPGEQFF,TGCGCCAGCAGCCAAGATGGTGCGGGAGGGCCAGGTGAGCAGTTCTTC
TRBD1,.,TRBJ1-2,TRBV27,CASAYRGALSYGYTF,TGTGCCAGCGCTTACAGGGGGGCCTTGAGCTATGGCTACACCTTC
.,few,TRBJ2-3,TRBV27,CASSLERAKGDTQYF,TGTGCCAGCAGTTTGGAGCGGGCAAAGGGAGATACGCAGTATTTT
TRBD1,.,TRBJ2-5,TRBV28,CASRRTGGETQYF,TGTGCCAGCAGAAGGACAGGGGGCGAGACCCAGTACTTC
TRBD1,.,TRBJ2-1,TRBV27,CASTRDSYYNEQFF,TGTGCCAGCACTCGGGACAGCTACTACAATGAGCAGTTCTTC
.,.,TRBJ1-2,TRBV30,CAWSVQGGGYTF,TGTGCCTGGAGTGTACAGGGTGGTGGCTACACCTTC
TRBD1,.,TRBJ1-1,TRBV19,CASSFRQGAFDGAFF,TGTGCCAGTAGTTTCAGACAGGGGGCGTTCGACGGCGCTTTCTTT
TRBD2,.,TRBJ2-1,TRBV25-1,CASSSSGSSYNEQFF,TGTGCCAGCAGTTCTAGCGGGAGCTCCTACAATGAGCAGTTCTTC
.,.,TRBJ2-3,TRBV18,CASSADYSTDTQYF,TGTGCCAGCTCGGCCGACTATAGCACAGATACGCAGTATTTT
TRBD1,.,TRBJ1-2,TRBV28,CASSSLLNDRGNGYTF,TGTGCCAGCAGTTCCTTACTAAACGACAGGGGTAATGGCTACACCTTC
.,.,TRBJ2-2,TRBV6-4,CASSESPRVVGELFF,TGTGCCAGCAGCGAGTCCCCGCGGGTAGTCGGGGAGCTGTTTTTT
.,.,TRBJ2-7,TRBV7-6,CASSPEPTVSYEQYF,TGTGCCAGCAGCCCTGAACCGACAGTTAGCTACGAGCAGTACTTC
.,few,TRBJ2-5,TRBV5-4,CASSLGRLWGGETQYF,TGTGCCAGCAGCTTGGGTCGGCTCTGGGGAGGCGAGACCCAGTACTTC
TRBD1,.,TRBJ2-7,TRBV30,CAWSGAGGRYEQYF,TGTGCCTGGAGTGGCGCAGGGGGTAGGTACGAGCAGTACTTC
TRBD1,.,TRBJ1-3,TRBV9,CASSVLDRGRSGNTIYF,TGTGCCAGCAGCGTCTTAGACAGGGGAAGGTCTGGAAACACCATATATTTT